Following are 30 T cell receptor beta chains from one sample sequenced in a study of blood T cell repertoires in COVID-19. Libraries were prepared by immunoSEQ multiplex PCR; TCRdb keeps only in-frame clonotypes and omits some of them. This table has about 240,000 clones, approximately 90% appearing once. The specimen was peripheral blood. All receptors derive from a woman between 40 and 55 years old who had recovered from COVID-19.

The chain recombines TRBV10-3 with TRBJ1-2; possible D gene TRBD1, 5 bases. Looked up from germline, CDR1 is ENHRY and CDR2 is SYGVKD. CDR3 length: 15 residues. V lost 7 bases to trimming and J lost 4 bases, with 19 bases between them. The CDR3 DNA sequence: TGTGCCATCACCCCGGGGGAGCAAACGGGCTATGGCTACACCTTC. Its translation is CAITPGEQTGYGYTF.

This chain connects TRBV7-3 to TRBJ1-1; 11 bases match TRBD1. With 5 bases clipped from V and 4 bases from J, the junction kept 6 bases outside the gene matches. Germline CDR1 SGHTA, CDR2 FQGTGA. CDR3 size: 15 residues. CDR3 sequence reads: CASSPRDRGTTEAFF. CDR3 nucleotide sequence: TGTGCCAGCAGCCCCCGGGACAGGGGGACCACTGAAGCTTTCTTT.

The V call is TRBV7-8, the J call TRBJ2-1; weak D call: TRBD2 (6 bases). The germline CDR1 and CDR2 sequences are SGHVS and FQNEAQ. V lost 0 bases, J lost 4 bases, and 13 bases lay in between. This CDR3 is 16 amino acids long. The CDR3 DNA reads TGTGCCAGCAGCTTAGCGGCGGGATTTCGATACAATGAGCAGTTCTTC. Its translation is CASSLAAGFRYNEQFF.

This clone was recorded a few times. This chain connects TRBV9 to TRBJ1-5; a weak D match, TRBD1 (5 bases). The CDR3 is 14 residues long. Germline V lookup: CDR1 SGDLS, CDR2 YYNGEE. Trimming took 0 bases from V and 2 from J, leaving 6 bases between them. The DNA of the CDR3 is TGTGCCAGCAGCGTAGGGGGGGGCAATCAGCCCCAGCATTTT. Amino acids: CASSVGGGNQPQHF.

This sequence joins TRBV4-1 and TRBJ2-3; D is unresolved. V was clipped by 0 bases and J by 2 bases, with 6 bases between them. In germline, CDR1 is MGHRA, CDR2 YSYEKL. The CDR3 is 14 residues long. The CDR3 DNA reads as TGCGCCAGCAGCCAAGATGTGGCCACAGATACGCAGTATTTT. The encoded protein is CASSQDVATDTQYF.

V and J are TRBV6-5 and TRBJ2-5, with D possibly being TRBD2 (5 bases). The CDR3 loop spans 16 amino acids. CDR1 and CDR2 from the germline V gene are MNHEY and SVGAGI. Trimming left V 0 bases short and J 1 base short, with 12 bases between. As DNA, the CDR3 is TGTGCCAGCAGTTACTCATCCCGGACTCCCCAAGAGACCCAGTACTTC. Protein sequence: CASSYSSRTPQETQYF.

The chain uses TRBV7-2 and TRBJ2-2, with 12 bases lining up with TRBD2. The V gene's germline CDR1 is SGHTA and CDR2 FQGNSA. The CDR3 runs 14 residues. Trimming cost V 6 bases and J 6 bases; bases outside gene matches: 2. The CDR3 bases are TGTGCCAGCAGTCGACTAGCGGGAGCCGGGGAGCTGTTTTTT. It is translated as CASSRLAGAGELFF.

This clone was detected only once. This rearrangement joins TRBV4-2 to TRBJ2-1; 15 bases agree with TRBD2. The germline gives CDR1 LGHNA, CDR2 YNFKEQ. This CDR3 spans 17 amino acids. V lost 0 bases to trimming and J lost 7 bases; unmatched junction nucleotides: 4. The CDR3, as DNA: TGTGCCAGCAGCCAAGAGAGGGGGACTAGCGGGGGGAATGAGCAGTTCTTC. Residues: CASSQERGTSGGNEQFF.

V is TRBV9 and J is TRBJ2-1, with 8 bases aligning to TRBD2. CDR1 and CDR2 (germline): SGDLS, YYNGEE. The CDR3 is 15 amino acids. V gave up 2 bases and J gave up 6 bases; unmatched junction bases: 7. The CDR3 DNA follows: TGTGCCAGCAGCGTCGCGGGAGGCCCCCGCAATGAGCAGTTCTTC. Its translation is CASSVAGGPRNEQFF. The whole variable domain, remainder taken from reference TRBV9 and TRBJ2-1, is DSGVTQTPKHLITATGQRVTLRCSPRSGDLSVYWYQQSLDQGLQFLIQYYNGEERAKGNILERFSAQQFPDLHSELNLSSLELGDSALYFCASSVAGGPRNEQFFGPGTRLTVL.

In its sample, this clone was seen once. The J gene is TRBJ1-5, the V gene TRBV6-5; the D is unclear. Trimming pared 6 bases from V and 3 bases from J, leaving 12 bases between. Germline V lookup: CDR1 MNHEY, CDR2 SVGAGI. The CDR3 extends over 14 amino acids. DNA of the CDR3: TGTGCCAGCAGCCGAGACAAATACAATCAGCCCCAGCATTTT. This translates into CASSRDKYNQPQHF.

This clone was detected only once. V is TRBV19 and J is TRBJ2-3; no definite D call. This CDR3 comprises 14 residues. Germline V gene lookup returns CDR1 LNHDA and CDR2 SQIVND (reference sequence). Trimming removed 3 bases from V and 4 bases from J, with 11 bases in between. The CDR3 here is CASSMVGLADTQYF. The CDR3 DNA sequence: TGTGCCAGTAGTATGGTTGGCTTGGCAGATACGCAGTATTTT. The full variable domain, rest sourced from reference TRBV19 and TRBJ2-3, is DGGITQSPKYLFRKEGQNVTLSCEQNLNHDAMYWYRQDPGQGLRLIYYSQIVNDFQKGDIAEGYSVSREKKESFPLTVTSAQKNPTAFYLCASSMVGLADTQYFGPGTRLTVL.

This rearrangement joins TRBV12-3 or TRBV12-4 to TRBJ1-3; D may be TRBD1 (5 bases). The CDR3 loop spans 12 amino acids. V lost 4 bases and J 4 bases, leaving 5 bases between the germline ends. CDR3 DNA sequence: TGTGCCAGCAGTTGGGGCGGAAACACCATATATTTT. This sequence encodes CASSWGGNTIYF.

The J gene is TRBJ1-5, the V gene TRBV6-1, with 7 bases that match TRBD1. Germline assignment: CDR1 MNHNS and CDR2 SASEGT. The CDR3 runs to 15 residues. V lost 1 base, J lost 7 bases, and 7 bases stayed unmatched. CDR3 nucleotide sequence: TGTGCCAGCAGTGAAGGACAGGGACTTGGCCAGCCCCAGCATTTT. Amino acids: CASSEGQGLGQPQHF.

The chain joins TRBV30 to TRBJ1-1; D is perhaps TRBD1 (5 bases). Trimming took off 4 bases at V and 11 bases at J, with 17 bases between the two ends. Germline loops: CDR1 GTSNPN, CDR2 SVGIG (reference sequence). The CDR3 spans 12 residues. Written as DNA, the CDR3 is TGTGCCTGGAACCTCCGGGGGACCGGGGCTTTCTTT. Amino acid sequence: CAWNLRGTGAFF.

The J gene is TRBJ2-7, the V gene TRBV2; TRBD1 agrees at 7 bases. This CDR3 has 15 residues. V lost 1 base to trimming and J lost 7 bases; unmatched junction nucleotides: 10. Germline V CDR1 and CDR2: SNHLY, FYNNEI. CDR3 sequence: CASSEGGSPRGEQYF. CDR3 in DNA: TGTGCCAGCAGTGAAGGGGGCAGCCCCAGGGGGGAGCAGTACTTC.

The chain recombines TRBV5-4 with TRBJ2-3, with D tentatively TRBD2 (5 bases). This CDR3 is built from 13 residues. Germline CDR1 SGHNT, CDR2 YYREEE (reference sequence). Trimming pared 6 bases from V and 5 bases from J, leaving 13 bases between. The CDR3 coding sequence is TGTGCCAGCAAGGGCCCAGAGGGAGATACGCAGTATTTT. Translated: CASKGPEGDTQYF.

Notes on this clone: The same CDR3 arises from other DNA sequences in this sample as well. The chain has TRBV7-9 and TRBJ2-6, with D perhaps matching TRBD1 (5 bases). Per germline, CDR1 SEHNR and CDR2 FQNEAQ (reference sequence). V was shortened by 5 bases and J by 2 bases, with 7 bases between the two germline ends. This CDR3 spans 14 amino acids. CDR3 sequence (DNA): TGTGCCAGCAGCCCAGGGACTGGGGCCAACGTCCTGACTTTC. It specifies CASSPGTGANVLTF. The full variable domain, completed using reference TRBV7-9 and TRBJ2-6, is DTGVSQNPRHKITKRGQNVTFRCDPISEHNRLYWYRQTLGQGPEFLTYFQNEAQLEKSRLLSDRFSAERPKGSFSTLEIQRTEQGDSAMYLCASSPGTGANVLTFGAGSRLTVL.

V is TRBV24-1 and J is TRBJ1-5; possibly TRBD1 for D (5 bases). Germline CDR1 and CDR2: KGHDR and SFDVKD. Between the trimmed V and J ends, which lost 8 bases and 5 bases, there was a span of 12 bases. The CDR3 is 13 amino acids. CDR3 sequence (DNA): TGTGCCACCAATGGGGGGGATCATCAGCCCCAGCATTTT. Its translation: CATNGGDHQPQHF.

This clone came up once. The J gene is TRBJ1-1, the V gene TRBV5-1, with D possibly being TRBD1 (6 bases). This CDR3 has 14 residues. V was trimmed by 3 bases and J by 4 bases, leaving 13 bases between them. Germline V gives CDR1 SGHRS, CDR2 YFSETQ. DNA of the CDR3: TGCGCCAGCAGCTCGGAAGCAGGGGTCACTGAAGCTTTCTTT. Amino acid sequence: CASSSEAGVTEAFF. The variable domain in full, with the rest retrieved from reference TRBV5-1 and TRBJ1-1, is KAGVTQTPRYLIKTRGQQVTLSCSPISGHRSVSWYQQTPGQGLQFLFEYFSETQRNKGNFPGRFSGRQFSNSRSEMNVSTLELGDSALYLCASSSEAGVTEAFFGQGTRLTVV.

This chain links TRBV7-8 with TRBJ2-7; tentative D call: TRBD1 (6 bases). The germline CDR1 and CDR2 sequences are SGHVS and FQNEAQ. The length of the CDR3 is 13 residues. V lost 2 bases to trimming and J lost 3 bases, with 8 bases between them. The CDR3 coding sequence is TGTGCCAGCAGCTTATCGGGACACTACGAGCAGTACTTC. Encoded protein: CASSLSGHYEQYF.

The chain carries TRBV19 and TRBJ2-5; 8 nucleotides match TRBD2. In germline, CDR1 is LNHDA, CDR2 SQIVND (reference sequence). The V gene end was trimmed by 4 bases and the J gene end by 5 bases; junction bases not matched to a gene: 12. CDR3 length equals 16 residues. The DNA for the CDR3 is TGTGCCAGTAGTACCGGGGGGGGAGGGCCGTGGGAGACCCAGTACTTC. Protein product: CASSTGGGGPWETQYF.

This clone has only one observation. This chain connects TRBV7-6 to TRBJ2-7; tentative D call: TRBD2 (7 bases). This CDR3 is 14 amino acids long. Germline assignment: CDR1 SGHVS and CDR2 FNYEAQ. V was trimmed by 5 bases and J by 5 bases, leaving 16 bases between them. The CDR3 bases are TGTGCCAGCAGCCCCTTGGGGGGGGCGCACGAGCAGTACTTC. This translates into CASSPLGGAHEQYF.

The rearrangement joins TRBV5-1 to TRBJ2-1; weak D call: TRBD1 (7 bases). Trimming removed 3 bases from V and 4 bases from J, with 14 bases in between. This CDR3 spans 15 amino acids. Germline-derived CDR1 and CDR2 are SGHRS and YFSETQ. The CDR3 DNA reads TGCGCCAGCAGCTCCGAGGGGGCGGGGTACAATGAGCAGTTCTTC. This translates into CASSSEGAGYNEQFF.

The V gene is TRBV10-1, the J gene TRBJ2-1; D is perhaps TRBD1 (6 bases). The CDR3 length is 12 residues. Trimming left V 10 bases short and J 4 bases short, with 11 bases between. Germline CDR1 reads WNHNN; CDR2 reads SYGVQD (reference sequence). In nucleotides, the CDR3 is TGCGCCACCAAGGACAGATACAATGAGCAGTTCTTC. It translates to CATKDRYNEQFF.

This chain connects TRBV6-5 to TRBJ1-4; 7 bases are a match to TRBD1. The CDR3 covers 14 residues. The V segment lost 7 bases and the J segment 4 bases; nucleotides outside the gene matches: 6. The V gene's germline CDR1 is MNHEY and CDR2 SVGAGI. The CDR3 here is CASTPGQINEKLFF. The CDR3, as DNA: TGTGCCAGCACTCCGGGACAGATTAATGAAAAACTGTTTTTT.

The rearrangement uses TRBV5-3 and TRBJ2-1, with D tentatively TRBD1 (5 bases). TRBV5-3 is filed as an ORF, its function uncertain. The CDR3 contains 15 residues. V gave up 1 base and J gave up 9 bases, with 17 bases separating them. CDR3 residues: CARSLFEAGFCEQFF. The CDR3 DNA is TGTGCCAGAAGCTTGTTCGAGGCAGGGTTTTGTGAGCAGTTCTTC.

In nucleotides, the CDR3 is TGTGCCAGTAGTACTCCAAAGCCCGGGACAGGGAACAATCAGCCCCAGCATTTT. Protein: CASSTPKPGTGNNQPQHF. The chain has TRBV19 and TRBJ1-5, with TRBD1 matching over 9 bases. Germline values: CDR1 LNHDA, CDR2 SQIVND (reference sequence). The CDR3 runs 18 residues. The V and J ends lost 4 bases and 3 bases, in that order; junction bases with no gene match: 13.

This rearrangement joins TRBV7-6 to TRBJ2-3, with TRBD2 matching 9 bases. Germline V gene lookup returns CDR1 SGHVS and CDR2 FNYEAQ. CDR3 length: 16 residues. V trimming: 5 bases; J trimming: 0 bases; junction bases outside the gene matches: 6. The chain's CDR3 is CASSNRLADSTDTQYF. In DNA form, the CDR3 reads TGTGCCAGCAGCAACCGACTAGCGGATAGCACAGATACGCAGTATTTT.

CDR3 nucleotide sequence: TGTGCCAGCAGCACCGGTTTGGCTAGCGGGAGGTATTTAACGGGTGAGCAGTTCTTC. It translates to CASSTGLASGRYLTGEQFF. The gene calls are TRBV13 and TRBJ2-1; 11 nucleotides line up with TRBD2. Trimming at V came to 5 bases and at J to 9 bases, leaving 21 bases not matched to a gene. Germline lookup yields CDR1 PRHDT and CDR2 FYEKMQ (reference sequence). The CDR3 contains 19 residues.

CDR3: CATSHTGGYNEQFF. Here the CDR3 DNA reads TGTGCCACCAGCCACACCGGGGGCTACAATGAGCAGTTCTTC. This sequence joins TRBV15 and TRBJ2-1, with a weak D call TRBD2 (6 bases). V dropped 5 bases and J dropped 3 bases, with 11 bases sitting between them. The CDR3 runs 14 residues. Germline V gives CDR1 LNHNV, CDR2 YYDKDF (reference sequence).